The TCR beta chain under discussion was sequenced for a study of regulatory T cells in long-lasting Graves disease. Through Arm-PCR of CDR3 regions and iRepertoire HTBI primers, TCR beta libraries were built. Original handling: Detected in the samples were about 60 TRBV and over 11 TRBJ segments. TCRdb reprocessed the multiplex PCR reads via MiXCR and lists one record per CDR3 protein. The V and J calls were not made by the authors but by TCRdb's processing. The data hold over 200,000 distinct CDR3 sequences, with 15% to 20% observed a single time. Time point defined: newly diagnosed GD, antithyroid drugs for less than 3 months. Following extraction of RNA from PBMCs, that RNA was used to make the TCR library. The guidelines of the American Thyroid Association were the basis for diagnosing Graves' disease. This clonotype was counted only a few times. The antigen is undetermined. There are 14 residues in the CDR3. Trimming took off 2 bases at V and 7 bases at J, with 12 bases between the two ends. Germline V CDR1 and CDR2: MGHDK, SYGVNS.

Study-wide points: Persistent Graves' patients possessed reduced TCR diversity relative to recently diagnosed ones. Sample size was small, which may have lowered accuracy.

Sequencing used peripheral blood mononuclear cells (PBMCs), obtained at new diagnosis, from a patient treated with antithyroid drugs. This TCR was sampled from a female donor with Graves disease. The chain carries TRBV25-1 and TRBJ2-1; D gene ambiguous. The CDR3 nucleotides read TGTGCCAGCAGTGAAGCGGCATCTCGGAATGAGCAGTTCTTC. It translates to CASSEAASRNEQFF.